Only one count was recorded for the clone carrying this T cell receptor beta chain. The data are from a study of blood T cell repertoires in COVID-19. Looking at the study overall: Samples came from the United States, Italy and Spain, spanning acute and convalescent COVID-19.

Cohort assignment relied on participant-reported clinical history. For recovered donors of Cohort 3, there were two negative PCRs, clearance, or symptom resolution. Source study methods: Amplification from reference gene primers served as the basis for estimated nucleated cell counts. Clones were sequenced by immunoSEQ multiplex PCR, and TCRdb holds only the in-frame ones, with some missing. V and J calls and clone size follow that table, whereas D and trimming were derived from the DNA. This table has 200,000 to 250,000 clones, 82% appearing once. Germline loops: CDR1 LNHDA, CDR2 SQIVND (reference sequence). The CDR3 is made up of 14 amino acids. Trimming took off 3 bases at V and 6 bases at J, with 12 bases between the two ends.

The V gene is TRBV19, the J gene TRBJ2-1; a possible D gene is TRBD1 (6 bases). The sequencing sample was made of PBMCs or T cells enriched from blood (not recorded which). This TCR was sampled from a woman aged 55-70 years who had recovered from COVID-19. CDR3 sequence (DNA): TGTGCCAGTAGTATCTCACAGGGCGGCAATGAGCAGTTCTTC. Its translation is CASSISQGGNEQFF.